The present T cell receptor beta chain was sequenced within a study of T cell responses to AZD1222 COVID-19 vaccine. Study-level points and caveats: Clonal diversity may have been underestimated, and the donors were mostly white British, with more females than males.

About this clone itself: The antigen remains unidentified.

Method: immunoSEQ multiplex PCR; TCRdb's copy keeps in-frame clones and lacks some. The repertoire consists of approximately 130,000 clones, with approximately 92% occurring once and the leading ten covering about 1.1%. Sequencing was performed on peripheral blood, taken on day 0 of AZD1222 vaccination. This receptor was taken from an adult in good health.

CDR3 bases: TGTGCCAGCAGCCTTGGTGAGCAGTTCTTC. It is translated as CASSLGEQFF. This chain connects TRBV11-1 to TRBJ2-1; D gene unclear. CDR3 length: 10 amino acids. V gave up 5 bases and J gave up 9 bases, with 5 bases separating them. Germline values: CDR1 SGHAT, CDR2 FQDESV (reference sequence).